This paragraph reports one T cell receptor (beta chain). It lacks a known antigen. Base quality data are lacking; no much larger clone is found one base away. The sample originates from a study of cytomegalovirus exposure and HLA in healthy donors (dated by TCRdb to 2016 to 2017). For the wider study: According to a later analysis, one platform produced both the roughly 110 validation repertoires and the 700 or so repertoires of the first cohort. The study was designed to test whether signatures of past pathogen exposure could be identified by cataloging public T cell receptors. Besides the first cohort of hundreds of subjects, a separate validation cohort made up of 120 different subjects was used. To predict cytomegalovirus infection status, the study combined high-throughput TCR immunosequencing, statistical association of individual TCRs with disease status, and machine learning.

Here is what the overall study found, with its caveats: The study gave a list of some 150 TCR beta chains associated with cytomegalovirus. While some public TCRs were present in many individuals, most TCR sequences turned up only very rarely across donors. Three of the identified cytomegalovirus-associated TCR beta chains were confirmed in vitro to be specific for cytomegalovirus antigens. In a later analysis, TCRs clustered in the first cohort were found to also tend to co-occur in the roughly 120 validation repertoires, with approximately 95% of cluster scores above 0. It was suggested by the authors that the approach could potentially be generalized to other disease states and immunological phenotypes. The classifier was reported to diagnose cytomegalovirus status with high specificity and sensitivity in both the original and validation cohorts. The validation cohort had no HLA typing available for a later analysis, so co-occurrence within that cohort was assessed over all 120 or so repertoires.

Library preparation was by the immunoSEQ multiplex PCR assay. Concerning the study's data processing: To diagnose cytomegalovirus status from the catalog of TCR beta chain sequences, a statistical classification framework was built. Not all clones reach the TCRdb copy of this immuneACCESS table, which keeps in-frame sequences only. Checked studies attribute under half of the gap to unresolved V genes and leave the rest unexplained. D and trimming come from the DNA, and the V and J calls and clone size come from that table. The sample contains approximately 150,000 clones, 84% of them found a single time. The ten biggest clones cover about 10% of the sample. Reading from cysteine to phenylalanine, the CDR3 counts 18 amino acids. Here the CDR3 DNA is all that survives: 54 bases in frame from base 1. Between the V and J ends, shortened by 5 bases and 1 base respectively, the junction contains 21 bases. Looking up the germline V gene yields CDR1 SGHTA and CDR2 FQGTGA.

Donors formed part of the validation cohort, which comprised about 120 subjects and was distinct from the first cohort of under 750 subjects. Sample: PBMCs. The rearranged chain carries TRBV7-3 and TRBJ1-3, with no reliable assignment of the D segment. The clonotype was recovered from a man aged 30 to 45 in good health and CMV-seropositive. Here is the DNA: TGTGCCAGCAGCCCCGATACGGGCGGGGTAAGGTCTGGAAACACCATATATTTT. Translated, it reads CASSPDTGGVRSGNTIYF.